The TCR beta chain under discussion was sequenced for a study of cytomegalovirus exposure and HLA in healthy donors. Study-wide results and limits: Immune exposure information comprised only CMV serostatus. Researchers reported in a later analysis that a missense DCLRE1C variant was tied to TCR beta V- and J-gene trimming.

Researchers ran the PCR with 60 Vbeta and 13 Jbeta primers. Per the study methods: Later, 80 million or so unique TCR beta chains were counted in an analysis, and some 9.9 million of them were shared. Sequencing used immunoSEQ multiplex PCR; TCRdb keeps in-frame clones, though not all of them. Clone size and the V and J calls come from that table; the DNA yielded D and trimming. The sample consists of around 120,000 clones, roughly four fifths of them appearing once. This CDR3 has 17 residues. V was pared by 1 base and J by 2 bases, with 7 bases of the junction left unmatched. CDR1 and CDR2 from the germline V gene are KGHSH and LQKENI. Comments on this clone: Its target is not known.

Sequences were obtained from PBMCs. The sequence was collected from a man aged 45-60 years in good health and CMV-seropositive. V and J are TRBV18 and TRBJ2-5; TRBD2 agrees at 10 bases. CDR3 sequence: CASSPRPAGGTQETQYF. The CDR3 region has the DNA TGTGCCAGCTCACCACGCCCAGCGGGAGGGACGCAAGAGACCCAGTACTTC.